Listed below are T cell receptor beta chains from one sample, sequenced in a study of T cells in tumors after PD-1 blockade. TCRdb's table, derived via immunoSEQ multiplex PCR, lists solely in-frame clones and lacks some. The sample contains approximately 60,000 clones, around 80% of which appear only once. Material: PBMCs, obtained before anti-PD-1 treatment. These receptors were collected from a human donor with basal cell carcinoma. The CDR3 runs from the conserved cysteine through the conserved F or W. A D gene is named only where the DNA matches it firmly. Expanded clones are given a class, and other clones once, few, many or no size at all.

D gene	clone size	V gene	J gene	CDR3 DNA	CDR3 protein
-	once	TRBV2	TRBJ2-3	TGTGCCAGCAGCCAGTCCGACGGGGCAGATACGCAGTATTTT	CASSQSDGADTQYF
-	few	TRBV29-1	TRBJ1-1	TGCAGCGACGACAGCAGAACTGAAGCTTTCTTT	CSDDSRTEAFF
-	-	TRBV9	TRBJ2-7	TGTGCCAGCAGCGCCCACACCACCTCCTACGAGCAGTACTTC	CASSAHTTSYEQYF
-	few	TRBV5-1	TRBJ1-2	TGCGCCAGCAGCTCGGGAGGCGAGCGTGTTTACACCTTC	CASSSGGERVYTF
TRBD2	-	TRBV7-3	TRBJ2-5	TGTGCCAGCAGCGCTAGCGGGGGGCAAGAGACCCAGTACTTC	CASSASGGQETQYF
-	-	TRBV3-1/TRBV3-2	TRBJ1-2	TGTGCCAGCAGCCAATCCGGGTCGAACTATGGCTACACCTTC	CASSQSGSNYGYTF
TRBD1	-	TRBV3-1/TRBV3-2	TRBJ1-3	TGTGCCAGCAGCCAAGGTAGACAGGGGGCGTCCGGAAACACCATATATTTT	CASSQGRQGASGNTIYF
-	-	TRBV21-1	TRBJ2-7	TGTGCCAGCAGCGACCGGGACACGAGCTCCTACGAGCAGTACTTC	CASSDRDTSSYEQYF
TRBD1	-	TRBV7-8	TRBJ2-7	TGTGCCAGCAGCTTAGCAACCAGGGGGCATGAAAACGAGCAGTACTTC	CASSLATRGHENEQYF
TRBD1	-	TRBV9	TRBJ2-7	TGTGCCAGCAGCGTAGTGCCGGACAGGGGGCTCGAGCAGTACTTC	CASSVVPDRGLEQYF
TRBD1	-	TRBV11-1	TRBJ1-2	TGTGCCAGCAGCTTAGTTCAGGGGGCGCGTGGCTACACCTTC	CASSLVQGARGYTF
TRBD2	once	TRBV27	TRBJ2-1	TGTGCCAGCAGTTTATCTCCCCTTAGCGGGGGGGCCTTCAATGAGCAGTTCTTC	CASSLSPLSGGAFNEQFF
-	-	TRBV5-6	TRBJ1-2	TGTGCCAGCAGCACGTGGGGGCTCGGCAACTATGGCTACACCTTC	CASSTWGLGNYGYTF
-	-	TRBV19	TRBJ1-4	TGTGCCAGTTCACGGGGGTCAGGCAGTGAAAAACTGTTTTTT	CASSRGSGSEKLFF
TRBD1	-	TRBV6-6	TRBJ1-5	TGTGCCAGCAAATCGACAGGGGTCGGACAGCCCCAGCATTTT	CASKSTGVGQPQHF
TRBD2	-	TRBV18	TRBJ2-7	TGTGCCAGCTCAGCCTACGGGACTATCTACGAGCAGTACTTC	CASSAYGTIYEQYF
-	once	TRBV7-9	TRBJ1-2	TGTGCCAGCAGCCCTCGGACAGCTTATGGCTACACCTTC	CASSPRTAYGYTF
-	-	TRBV5-6	TRBJ2-2	TGTGCCAGCAGCTTGATTCTGACAGGGAACACCGGGGAGCTGTTTTTT	CASSLILTGNTGELFF
TRBD2	once	TRBV4-1	TRBJ2-7	TGCGCCAGCAGCCGGACCGGGACTAGCGCCTACGAGCAGTACTTC	CASSRTGTSAYEQYF
-	-	TRBV5-1	TRBJ2-3	TGCGCCAGCAGCCTGACGACAGATACGCAGTATTTT	CASSLTTDTQYF
-	-	TRBV30	TRBJ2-2	TGTGCCTGGAGTTCTCAGGGTATCGGCACCGGGGAGCTGTTTTTT	CAWSSQGIGTGELFF
-	few	TRBV19	TRBJ1-6	TGTGCCAGTACCCTGAGACAAAATTCACCCCTCCACTTT	CASTLRQNSPLHF
TRBD1	few	TRBV2	TRBJ1-4	TGTGCCAGCAGTGGGACAGGGATAGGTAATGAAAAACTGTTTTTT	CASSGTGIGNEKLFF
-	few	TRBV18	TRBJ2-3	TGTGCCAGCTCACCATCGGACTTGGGCCGCACAGATACGCAGTATTTT	CASSPSDLGRTDTQYF
TRBD2	-	TRBV16	TRBJ2-1	TGTGCCAGCAGCGATGGACTAGCGGGGATATACAATGAGCAGTTCTTC	CASSDGLAGIYNEQFF
-	once	TRBV5-8	TRBJ1-2	TGTGCCAGCAGCTTGCAGGGAGCAATCTATGGCTACACCTTC	CASSLQGAIYGYTF
TRBD2	-	TRBV9	TRBJ2-5	TGTGCCAGCAGCTCAAGCGGGGAAGAGACCCAGTACTTC	CASSSSGEETQYF
-	few	TRBV19	TRBJ1-2	TGTGCCAGTAGTAACCGGGGAGCACATGGCTACACCTTC	CASSNRGAHGYTF
TRBD1	-	TRBV7-9	TRBJ1-5	TGTGCCAGCAGCTCAGGTCGGAGCGGGACAGGGGGTAGTCAGCCCCAGCATTTT	CASSSGRSGTGGSQPQHF
-	-	TRBV11-1	TRBJ1-1	TGTGCCAGCAGTAAGACAGCTAACATGAACACTGAAGCTTTCTTT	CASSKTANMNTEAFF
TRBD2	few	TRBV7-9	TRBJ2-7	TGTGCCAGCGGGCTAGCGGGGGGGAAAGAGCAGTACTTC	CASGLAGGKEQYF
-	-	TRBV12-1	TRBJ2-7	TGTGCCAGCAGCAAACCCCCCCCGTTCGGGAACTACGAGCAGTACTTC	CASSKPPPFGNYEQYF
-	-	TRBV6-2/TRBV6-3	TRBJ2-3	TGTGCCAGCAGTTTCCGGGGAGATACGCAGTATTTT	CASSFRGDTQYF
-	-	TRBV15	TRBJ2-1	TGTGCCACCAGCACGAGGAGACAGTACAATGAGCAGTTCTTC	CATSTRRQYNEQFF
TRBD2	once	TRBV6-5	TRBJ2-1	TGTGCCAGCAGTTGGACTAGGCTAAGGACCTACAATGAGCAGTTCTTC	CASSWTRLRTYNEQFF
TRBD1	-	TRBV29-1	TRBJ2-1	TGCAGCGCCCGGGACAGGGGGCCATACAATGAGCAGTTCTTC	CSARDRGPYNEQFF
-	-	TRBV30	TRBJ1-2	TGTGCCTGGGCCCCCGGGTTTGCGAGCTATGGCTACACCTTC	CAWAPGFASYGYTF
-	-	TRBV27	TRBJ1-1	TGTGCCAGCAGTTTATCGAAGGGAACTGAAGCTTTCTTT	CASSLSKGTEAFF
-	-	TRBV27	TRBJ2-7	TGTGCCAGCAGTTTGCAAGGCGACTACGAGCAGTACTTC	CASSLQGDYEQYF
-	-	TRBV10-3	TRBJ2-3	TGTGCCATCAGGAGTCCGCGACTAGGAGTATATACGCAGTATTTT	CAIRSPRLGVYTQYF
-	-	TRBV4-2	TRBJ2-2	TGTGCCAGCAGCCAAGACCGGGCAACCGGGGAGCTGTTTTTT	CASSQDRATGELFF
-	few	TRBV18	TRBJ2-1	TGTGCCAGCTCACGGCTCCTTGGGGAGCTCGGTAACAATGAGCAGTTCTTC	CASSRLLGELGNNEQFF
-	once	TRBV2	TRBJ2-7	TGTGCCAGCAGTGAAGGGGTCGGCGGGGACGAGCAGTACTTC	CASSEGVGGDEQYF
-	once	TRBV7-6	TRBJ1-2	TGTGCCAGCAGCCCGACAGTACTTGATCCCTATGGCTACACCTTC	CASSPTVLDPYGYTF
-	-	TRBV19	TRBJ1-2	TGTGCCAGTACCGCGTCCGGGGTAAGGTATGGCTACACCTTC	CASTASGVRYGYTF
-	-	TRBV14	TRBJ1-1	TGTGCCAGCAGCCACGTCGGTCGAACCCTGAACACTGAAGCTTTCTTT	CASSHVGRTLNTEAFF
-	-	TRBV5-6	TRBJ2-7	TGTGCCAGCAGCTTGATAGCAGACCCCTACGAGCAGTACTTC	CASSLIADPYEQYF
-	-	TRBV19	TRBJ2-1	TGTGCCAGTAGTATTGGAAGTCCGGGGGTTGCGTTGAACTCCTACAATGAGCAGTTCTTC	CASSIGSPGVALNSYNEQFF
-	-	TRBV7-2	TRBJ2-2	TGTGCCAGCAGCTTAGTTGGAGACGGCACCGGGGAGCTGTTTTTT	CASSLVGDGTGELFF
-	-	TRBV18	TRBJ2-7	TGTGCCAGCTCGTCAAGGGGAGACGAGCAGTACTTC	CASSSRGDEQYF
-	-	TRBV5-4	TRBJ2-7	TGTGCCAGCAGCTCCGCAGACCTTATCTCCTACGAGCAGTACTTC	CASSSADLISYEQYF
-	-	TRBV21-1	TRBJ2-3	TGTGCCAGCAGCAAAACCTTTTTCTATAGAGGAAAATGGGATACGCAGTATTTT	CASSKTFFYRGKWDTQYF
-	few	TRBV30	TRBJ1-4	TGTGCCTGGAGTGTAACGGGGCGACTGTTTTTT	CAWSVTGRLFF